This entry lists 23 T cell receptor beta chains sequenced from one sample in a study of cytomegalovirus exposure and HLA in healthy donors. Vbeta (60) and Jbeta (13) primers were used in the PCR. Profiling relied on immunoSEQ multiplex PCR, and the TCRdb table lists in-frame clones only, not all of them. The table includes more than 90,000 clones, around 74% detected once. Sample: PBMCs. Receptors were obtained from a woman aged 35 to 49 in good health and CMV-seronegative.

This clone has only one observation. This chain links TRBV7-3 with TRBJ2-5; 10 nucleotides align to TRBD2. CDR1 is SGHTA, CDR2 FQGTGA, per germline. V trimming: 5 bases; J trimming: 5 bases; junction bases outside the gene matches: 11. This CDR3 contains 16 residues. This CDR3 is CASSAHSGGAGETQYF. The CDR3 nucleotides are TGTGCCAGCAGCGCCCACAGCGGGGGGGCCGGTGAGACCCAGTACTTC.

V and J are TRBV5-5 and TRBJ2-5, with D possibly being TRBD2 (5 bases). The CDR3 runs 13 residues. Germline V gene sequence: CDR1 SGHKS, CDR2 YYEKEE (reference sequence). V lost 5 bases, J lost 3 bases, and 11 bases lay in between. The CDR3 region is CASSWTDEETQYF. The CDR3 nucleotides read TGTGCCAGCAGTTGGACTGATGAAGAGACCCAGTACTTC. The full variable domain, rest sourced from reference TRBV5-5 and TRBJ2-5, is DAGVTQSPTHLIKTRGQQVTLRCSPISGHKSVSWYQQVLGQGPQFIFQYYEKEERGRGNFPDRFSARQFPNYSSELNVNALLLGDSALYLCASSWTDEETQYFGPGTRLLVL.

In this sample, this clone turned up a few times. The genes are TRBV29-1 and TRBJ2-3; 9 bases are a match to TRBD2. J gave up 6 bases and V 2 bases, and 9 bases lay outside the gene matches. Germline V gene sequence: CDR1 SQVTM, CDR2 ANQGSEA. There are 15 residues in the CDR3. CDR3 in amino acids: CSVERFSGGRDTQYF. As DNA, the CDR3 is TGCAGCGTTGAACGGTTTAGCGGGGGTAGGGATACGCAGTATTTT.

The gene calls are TRBV30 and TRBJ1-5; D is unresolved. The germline CDR1 and CDR2 sequences are GTSNPN and SVGIG (reference sequence). This CDR3 comprises 13 residues. Trimming shortened V by 1 base and J by 4 bases, and 8 bases separated the two germline ends. Here the CDR3 reads CAWSDGANQPQHF. The CDR3, as DNA: TGTGCCTGGAGTGATGGAGCGAATCAGCCCCAGCATTTT. Together with reference TRBV30 and TRBJ1-5, the CDR3 gives the full variable domain: SQTIHQWPATLVQPVGSPLSLECTVEGTSNPNLYWYRQAAGRGLQLLFYSVGIGQISSEVPQNLSASRPQDRQFILSSKKLLLSDSGFYLCAWSDGANQPQHFGDGTRLSIL.

This sequence joins TRBV29-1 and TRBJ1-2; TRBD1 is a possible D gene (5 bases). The CDR3 is 14 amino acids. The ends were cut back, 2 bases at V and 0 bases at J, with 10 bases in the middle. CDR1 SQVTM and CDR2 ANQGSEA come from the germline V gene. CDR3 nucleotide sequence: TGCAGCGTTGAAAGGCAGGGTCCTAACTATGGCTACACCTTC. Protein: CSVERQGPNYGYTF.

The chain is built from TRBV19 and TRBJ1-6; D unresolved. CDR3 length: 16 residues. The ends were cut back, 1 base at V and 6 bases at J, with 13 bases in the middle. CDR1 is LNHDA and CDR2 is SQIVND in the germline V gene (reference sequence). The CDR3 sequence is CASSIGAGDINSPLHF. DNA of the CDR3: TGTGCCAGTAGTATAGGGGCTGGTGATATTAATTCACCCCTCCACTTT.

This chain links TRBV10-3 with TRBJ2-1, with 14 bases identical to TRBD2. CDR1 is ENHRY, CDR2 SYGVKD, per germline. V lost 2 bases, J lost 0 bases, and 6 bases stayed unmatched. The CDR3 covers 19 residues. CDR3 coding DNA: TGTGCCATCAGTGAGACGGGACTAGCGGGAGTTGGCTCCTACAATGAGCAGTTCTTC. Translated: CAISETGLAGVGSYNEQFF.

This clone appeared once. The CDR3 protein is CASSPGHLQETQYF. The CDR3 nucleotides are TGTGCCAGCTCACCGGGACACCTCCAAGAGACCCAGTACTTC. The V call is TRBV18, the J call TRBJ2-5, with a possible D match to TRBD1 (6 bases). CDR3 length: 14 residues. V lost 3 bases to trimming and J lost 1 base, with 9 bases between them. Germline loops: CDR1 KGHSH, CDR2 LQKENI.

The V gene is TRBV7-9, the J gene TRBJ1-2; no firm D call. The CDR3 length is 14 residues. Trimming stripped 0 bases from V and 0 bases from J, with 5 bases between. The germline CDR1 and CDR2 sequences are SEHNR and FQNEAQ (reference sequence). CDR3: CASSLAVPNYGYTF. DNA for the CDR3: TGTGCCAGCAGCTTAGCCGTCCCTAACTATGGCTACACCTTC.

V is TRBV20-1 and J is TRBJ2-5, with D possibly being TRBD2 (6 bases). The CDR3 runs 11 residues. Germline CDR1 reads DFQATT; CDR2 reads SNEGSKA (reference sequence). Trimming stripped 3 bases from V and 7 bases from J, with 9 bases between. CDR3 sequence: CSASGRGTQYF. The CDR3 DNA reads TGCAGTGCTAGCGGGAGAGGGACCCAGTACTTC.

This chain joins TRBV5-4 and TRBJ2-5; TRBD2 aligns across 15 bases. The CDR3 totals 15 residues. Germline V gene lookup returns CDR1 SGHNT and CDR2 YYREEE (reference sequence). The junction had 2 bases not matched to a gene; V was cut back by 4 bases and J by 4 bases. As DNA, the CDR3 is TGTGCCAGCAGCGCGGGACTAGCGGGAGGAGAGACCCAGTACTTC. Translation: CASSAGLAGGETQYF.

The chain uses TRBV6-5 and TRBJ2-2; TRBD2 agrees at 7 bases. J was trimmed by 4 bases and V by 4 bases; bases with no gene match: 9. From germline, CDR1 is MNHEY and CDR2 SVGAGI. The CDR3 loop spans 16 amino acids. CDR3 sequence: CASSSLSLASTGELFF. The CDR3 DNA reads as TGTGCCAGCAGTTCTCTCTCACTAGCGAGCACCGGGGAGCTGTTTTTT.

This chain uses TRBV11-3 with TRBJ2-3, with TRBD2 matching 8 bases. V gave up 3 bases and J gave up 1 base; unmatched junction bases: 9. CDR3 length: 17 residues. Germline CDR1 SGHNT, CDR2 YENEEA. In nucleotides, the CDR3 is TGTGCCAGCAGCTTGGCCGCGGGAGGAAAAGGCACAGATACGCAGTATTTT. Its translation: CASSLAAGGKGTDTQYF. Full variable domain (missing parts from reference TRBV11-3 and TRBJ2-3): EAGVVQSPRYKIIEKKQPVAFWCNPISGHNTLYWYLQNLGQGPELLIRYENEEAVDDSQLPKDRFSAERLKGVDSTLKIQPAELGDSAVYLCASSLAAGGKGTDTQYFGPGTRLTVL.

The chain is built from TRBV5-6 and TRBJ1-1; D possibly corresponds to TRBD1 (6 bases). V was clipped by 4 bases and J by 3 bases, with 16 bases between them. CDR1 SGHDT and CDR2 YYEEEE come from the germline V gene. The CDR3 contains 15 residues. This chain's CDR3 is CASSRQVIADTEAFF. The CDR3, as DNA: TGTGCCAGCAGCCGACAGGTGATTGCGGACACTGAAGCTTTCTTT.

CDR3 DNA sequence: TGCAGCGTTGGGGCTAGCGGGGGGTCTCGCGAGCAGTACTTC. This encodes CSVGASGGSREQYF. This chain connects TRBV29-1 to TRBJ2-7, with 11 bases matching TRBD2. The CDR3 sequence is 14 residues long. Trimming took 4 bases from V and 6 from J; bases not matched to a gene: 8. CDR1 and CDR2 from the germline V gene are SQVTM and ANQGSEA.

This clone was seen once. V gene TRBV2 combines with J gene TRBJ2-1; 8 bases align to TRBD1. This CDR3 has 19 residues. V shed 6 bases and J 4 bases; nucleotides not matched to a gene: 20. Germline V CDR1 and CDR2: SNHLY, FYNNEI. The CDR3 region has the DNA TGTGCCAGCAGCTCATCAGATGAGTCGGGGACAGGACCTTACAATGAGCAGTTCTTC. Translated, it gives CASSSSDESGTGPYNEQFF.

The chain employs TRBV7-9 and TRBJ2-1, with D perhaps matching TRBD1 (6 bases). Per germline, CDR1 SEHNR and CDR2 FQNEAQ (reference sequence). This CDR3 has 15 amino acids. V lost 4 bases, J lost 6 bases, and 16 bases lay in between. This CDR3 is CASSSQDSRGNEQFF. The CDR3 DNA reads TGTGCCAGCAGCTCCCAAGACTCCAGGGGCAATGAGCAGTTCTTC.

The J gene is TRBJ2-7, the V gene TRBV5-1; 7 nucleotides align to TRBD1. The CDR3 totals 16 residues. Germline CDR1 is SGHRS and CDR2 is YFSETQ. V shed 3 bases and J 2 bases; nucleotides not matched to a gene: 11. The CDR3 DNA sequence: TGCGCCAGCAGCTCGACGTCCGGGACAGTCCCCTACGAGCAGTACTTC. It specifies CASSSTSGTVPYEQYF.

This clone has just one count. V and J are TRBV7-8 and TRBJ2-7; D is ambiguous. This CDR3 has 17 amino acids. V was cut by 1 base and J by 0 bases, with 16 bases left in between. Germline V CDR1 and CDR2: SGHVS, FQNEAQ. This chain's CDR3 is CASSLVIPHLSSYEQYF. DNA for the CDR3: TGTGCCAGCAGCTTAGTTATCCCGCACCTCAGCTCCTACGAGCAGTACTTC.

The CDR3 protein is CATSARQQPSYEQYF. The CDR3 nucleotides read TGTGCCACCAGCGCCCGACAGCAACCTTCCTACGAGCAGTACTTC. The J gene is TRBJ2-7, the V gene TRBV15; perhaps TRBD1 as D (5 bases). Germline V gives CDR1 LNHNV, CDR2 YYDKDF (reference sequence). The length of the CDR3 is 15 residues. Trimming pared 5 bases from V and 1 base from J, leaving 15 bases between.

V and J are TRBV27 and TRBJ2-5, with 10 bases that match TRBD1. The CDR3 has 16 amino acids. Germline CDR1 is MNHEY and CDR2 is SMNVEV (reference sequence). V was clipped by 5 bases and J by 4 bases; unmatched bases: 10. The CDR3 DNA is TGTGCCAGCAGTACACAGACAGGGGGCTTCCGAGAGACCCAGTACTTC. Its translation is CASSTQTGGFRETQYF.

This clone was picked up a small number of times. This chain connects TRBV7-2 to TRBJ2-1, with 10 positions matching TRBD2. The J segment lost 2 bases and the V segment lost 6 bases, leaving 7 bases of the junction unmatched. Germline CDR1 is SGHTA and CDR2 is FQGNSA. This CDR3 has 16 residues. CDR3 region: CASRILAGTAYNEQFF. In DNA, the CDR3 is TGTGCCAGCAGGATACTAGCGGGGACGGCCTACAATGAGCAGTTCTTC.

The chain employs TRBV7-2 and TRBJ1-1; no clear D. The germline V gene encodes CDR1 SGHTA and CDR2 FQGNSA. The CDR3 runs to 14 residues. The V end lost 1 base, the J end lost 1 base, and 7 bases lay between the germline ends. The chain's CDR3 is CASSLDSRNTEAFF. The CDR3 DNA reads as TGTGCCAGCAGCTTAGACTCTAGGAACACTGAAGCTTTCTTT.